This TCR beta chain derives from a study of blood T cell repertoires in COVID-19. In the authors' workflow: Estimates of nucleated cell counts were drawn from the amplification of reference gene primers. The method was immunoSEQ multiplex PCR; TCRdb's version includes in-frame clones alone and lacks a portion of them. The D gene and trimming were derived from the DNA, and the V and J assignments and clone size from that table. The sample yields under 300,000 clones, 85% to 90% seen once. Germline V gene data show CDR1 as GTSNPN and CDR2 as SVGIG (reference sequence). V was cut by 0 bases and J by 5 bases, with 17 bases left in between. The CDR3 length is 15 residues.

The sequence was collected from a man between 60 and 75 years old with acute or convalescent COVID-19. The sample consisted of peripheral blood. The chain is built from TRBV30 and TRBJ2-7; TRBD1 is a possible D gene (5 bases). The CDR3 DNA is TGTGCCTGGAGTGTTTGGGGCAGGGCTTCAGACGAGCAGTACTTC. Its protein is CAWSVWGRASDEQYF.